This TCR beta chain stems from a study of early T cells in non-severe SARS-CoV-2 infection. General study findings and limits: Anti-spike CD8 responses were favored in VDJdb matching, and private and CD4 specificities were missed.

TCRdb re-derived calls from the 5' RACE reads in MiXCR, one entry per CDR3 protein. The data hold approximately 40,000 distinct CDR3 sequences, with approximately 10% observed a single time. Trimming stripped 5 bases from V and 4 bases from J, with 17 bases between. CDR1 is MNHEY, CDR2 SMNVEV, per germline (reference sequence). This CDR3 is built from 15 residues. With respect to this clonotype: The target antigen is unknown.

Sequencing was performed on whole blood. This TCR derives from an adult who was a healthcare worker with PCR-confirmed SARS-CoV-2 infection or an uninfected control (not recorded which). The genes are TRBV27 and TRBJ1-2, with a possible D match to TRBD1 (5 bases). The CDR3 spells CASSRRGPAGYGYTF. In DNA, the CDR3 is TGTGCCAGCAGTCGCCGGGGCCCCGCTGGCTATGGCTACACCTTC.